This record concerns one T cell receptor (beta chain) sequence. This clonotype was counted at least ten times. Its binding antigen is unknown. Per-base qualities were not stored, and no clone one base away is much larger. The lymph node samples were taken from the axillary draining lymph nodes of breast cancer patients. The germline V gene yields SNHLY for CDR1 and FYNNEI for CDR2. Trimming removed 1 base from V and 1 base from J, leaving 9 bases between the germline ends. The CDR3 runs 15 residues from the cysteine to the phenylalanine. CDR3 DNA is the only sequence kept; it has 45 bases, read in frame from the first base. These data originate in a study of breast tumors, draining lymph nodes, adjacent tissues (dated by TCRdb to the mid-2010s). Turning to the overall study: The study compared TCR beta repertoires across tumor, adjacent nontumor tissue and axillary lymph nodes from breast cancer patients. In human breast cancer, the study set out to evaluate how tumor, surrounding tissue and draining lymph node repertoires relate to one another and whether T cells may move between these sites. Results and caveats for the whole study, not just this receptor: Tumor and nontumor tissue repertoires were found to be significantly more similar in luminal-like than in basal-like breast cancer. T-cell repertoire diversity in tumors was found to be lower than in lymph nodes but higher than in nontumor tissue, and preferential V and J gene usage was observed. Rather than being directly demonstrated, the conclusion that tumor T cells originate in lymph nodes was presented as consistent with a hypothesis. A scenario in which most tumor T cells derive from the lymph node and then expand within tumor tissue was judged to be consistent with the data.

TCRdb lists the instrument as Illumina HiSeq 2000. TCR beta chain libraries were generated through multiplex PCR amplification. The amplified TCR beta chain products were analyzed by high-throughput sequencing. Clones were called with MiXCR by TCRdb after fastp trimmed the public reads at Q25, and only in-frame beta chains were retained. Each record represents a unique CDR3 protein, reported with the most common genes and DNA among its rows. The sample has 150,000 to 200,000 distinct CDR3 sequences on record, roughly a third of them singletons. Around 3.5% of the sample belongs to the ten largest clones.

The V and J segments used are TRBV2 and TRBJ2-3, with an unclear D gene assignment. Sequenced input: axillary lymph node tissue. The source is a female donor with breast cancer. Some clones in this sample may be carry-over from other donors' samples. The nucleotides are TGTGCCAGCAGTGAAGGTTTCTTAGGCACAGATACGCAGTATTTT. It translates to CASSEGFLGTDTQYF.